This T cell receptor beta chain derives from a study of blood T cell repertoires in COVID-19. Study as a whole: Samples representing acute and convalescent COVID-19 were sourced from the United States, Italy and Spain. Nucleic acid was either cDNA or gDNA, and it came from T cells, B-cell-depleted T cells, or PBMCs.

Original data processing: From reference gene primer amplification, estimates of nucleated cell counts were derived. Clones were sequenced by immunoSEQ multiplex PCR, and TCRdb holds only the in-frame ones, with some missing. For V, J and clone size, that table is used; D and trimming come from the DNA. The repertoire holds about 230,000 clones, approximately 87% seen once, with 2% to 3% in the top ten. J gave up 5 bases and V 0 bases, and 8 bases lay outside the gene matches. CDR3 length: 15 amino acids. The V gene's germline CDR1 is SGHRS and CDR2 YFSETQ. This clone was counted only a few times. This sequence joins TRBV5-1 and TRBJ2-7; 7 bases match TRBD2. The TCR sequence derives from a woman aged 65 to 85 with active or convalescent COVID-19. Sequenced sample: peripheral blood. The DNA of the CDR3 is TGCGCCAGCAGCTTGGGGGGAGCGGGACGAGACGAGCAGTACTTC. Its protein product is CASSLGGAGRDEQYF.